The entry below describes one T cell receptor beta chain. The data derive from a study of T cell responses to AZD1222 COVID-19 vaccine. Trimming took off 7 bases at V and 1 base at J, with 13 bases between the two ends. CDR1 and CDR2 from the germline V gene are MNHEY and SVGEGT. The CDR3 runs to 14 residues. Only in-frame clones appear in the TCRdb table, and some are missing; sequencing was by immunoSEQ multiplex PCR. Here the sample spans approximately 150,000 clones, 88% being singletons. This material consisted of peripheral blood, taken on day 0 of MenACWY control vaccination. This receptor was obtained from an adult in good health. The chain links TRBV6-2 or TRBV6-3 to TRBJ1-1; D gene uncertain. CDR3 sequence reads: CASTPGFRNTEAFF. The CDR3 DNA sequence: TGTGCCAGCACCCCGGGCTTCCGGAACACTGAAGCTTTCTTT.